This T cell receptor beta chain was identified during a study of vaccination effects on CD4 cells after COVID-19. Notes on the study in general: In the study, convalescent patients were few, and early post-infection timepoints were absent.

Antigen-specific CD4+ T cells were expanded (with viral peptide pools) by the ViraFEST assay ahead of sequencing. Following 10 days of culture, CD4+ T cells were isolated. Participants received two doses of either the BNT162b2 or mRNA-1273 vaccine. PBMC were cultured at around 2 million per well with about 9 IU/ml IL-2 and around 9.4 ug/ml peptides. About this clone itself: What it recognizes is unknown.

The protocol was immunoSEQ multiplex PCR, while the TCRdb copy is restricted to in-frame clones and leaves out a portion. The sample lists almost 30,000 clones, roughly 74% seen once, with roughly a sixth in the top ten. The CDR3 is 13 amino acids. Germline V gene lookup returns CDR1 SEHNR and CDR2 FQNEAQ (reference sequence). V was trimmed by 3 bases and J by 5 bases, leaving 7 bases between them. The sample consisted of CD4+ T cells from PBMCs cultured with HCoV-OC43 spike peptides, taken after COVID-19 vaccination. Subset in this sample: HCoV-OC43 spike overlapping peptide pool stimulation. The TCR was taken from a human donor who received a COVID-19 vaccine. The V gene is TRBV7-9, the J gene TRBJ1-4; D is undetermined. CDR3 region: CASSFRWNEKLFF. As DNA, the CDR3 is TGTGCCAGCAGCTTCCGCTGGAATGAAAAACTGTTTTTT.